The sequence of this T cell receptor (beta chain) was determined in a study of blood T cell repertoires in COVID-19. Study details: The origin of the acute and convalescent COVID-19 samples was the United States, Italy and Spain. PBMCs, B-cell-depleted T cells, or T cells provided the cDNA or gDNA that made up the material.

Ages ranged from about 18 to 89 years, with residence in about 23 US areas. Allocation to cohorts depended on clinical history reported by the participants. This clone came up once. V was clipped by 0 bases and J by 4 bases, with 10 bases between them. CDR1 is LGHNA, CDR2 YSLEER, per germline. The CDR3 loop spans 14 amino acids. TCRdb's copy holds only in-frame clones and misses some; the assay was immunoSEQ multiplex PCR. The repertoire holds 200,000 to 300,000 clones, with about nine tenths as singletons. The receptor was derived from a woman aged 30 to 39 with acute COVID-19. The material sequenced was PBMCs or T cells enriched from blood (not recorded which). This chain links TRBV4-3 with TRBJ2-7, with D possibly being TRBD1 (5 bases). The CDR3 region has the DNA TGCGCCAGCAGCCAAGAGCAGGGTATATACGAGCAGTACTTC. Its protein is CASSQEQGIYEQYF.